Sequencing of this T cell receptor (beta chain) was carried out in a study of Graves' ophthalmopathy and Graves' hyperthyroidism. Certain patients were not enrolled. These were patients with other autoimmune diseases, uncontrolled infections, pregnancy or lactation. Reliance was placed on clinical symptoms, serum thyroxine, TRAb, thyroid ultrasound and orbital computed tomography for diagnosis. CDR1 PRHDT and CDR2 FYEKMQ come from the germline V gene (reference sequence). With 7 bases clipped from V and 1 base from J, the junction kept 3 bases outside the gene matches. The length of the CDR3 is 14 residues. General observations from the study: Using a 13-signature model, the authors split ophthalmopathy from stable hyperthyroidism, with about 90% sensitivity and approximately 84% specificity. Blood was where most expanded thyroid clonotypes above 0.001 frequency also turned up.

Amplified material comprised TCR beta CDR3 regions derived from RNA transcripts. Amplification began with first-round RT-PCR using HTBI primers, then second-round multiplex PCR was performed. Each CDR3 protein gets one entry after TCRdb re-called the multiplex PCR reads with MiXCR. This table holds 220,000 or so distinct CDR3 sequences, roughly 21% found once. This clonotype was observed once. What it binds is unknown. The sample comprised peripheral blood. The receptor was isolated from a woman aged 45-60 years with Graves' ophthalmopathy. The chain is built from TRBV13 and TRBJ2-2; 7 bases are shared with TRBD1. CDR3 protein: CASNDRVNTGELFF. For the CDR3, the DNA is TGTGCCAGCAACGACAGGGTGAACACCGGGGAGCTGTTTTTT.